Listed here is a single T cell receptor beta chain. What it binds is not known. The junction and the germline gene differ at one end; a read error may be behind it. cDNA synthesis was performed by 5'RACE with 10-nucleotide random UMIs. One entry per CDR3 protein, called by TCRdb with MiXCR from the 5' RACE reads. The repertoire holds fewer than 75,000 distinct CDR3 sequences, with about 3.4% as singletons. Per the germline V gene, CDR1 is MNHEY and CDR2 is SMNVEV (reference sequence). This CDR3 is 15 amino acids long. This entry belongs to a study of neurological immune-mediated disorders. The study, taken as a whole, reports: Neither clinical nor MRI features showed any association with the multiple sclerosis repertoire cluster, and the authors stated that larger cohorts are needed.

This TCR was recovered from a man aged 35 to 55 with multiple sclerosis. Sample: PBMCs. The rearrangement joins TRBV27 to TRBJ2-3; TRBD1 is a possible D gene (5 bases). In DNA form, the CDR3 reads TGTGTCAGCAGTGGGGCCTGGGTAAGCACAGATACGCAGTATTTT. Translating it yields CVSSGAWVSTDTQYF.